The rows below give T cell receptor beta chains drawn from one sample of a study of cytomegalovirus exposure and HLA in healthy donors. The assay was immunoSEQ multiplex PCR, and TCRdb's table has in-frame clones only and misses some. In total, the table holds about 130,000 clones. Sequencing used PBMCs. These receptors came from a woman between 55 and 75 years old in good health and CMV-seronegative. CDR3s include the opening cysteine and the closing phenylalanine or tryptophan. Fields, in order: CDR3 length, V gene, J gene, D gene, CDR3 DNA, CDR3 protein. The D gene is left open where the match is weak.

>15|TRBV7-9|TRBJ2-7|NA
TGTGCCAGCAGCTTAAACCTCCGGCAGGCCTACGAGCAGTACTTC
CASSLNLRQAYEQYF
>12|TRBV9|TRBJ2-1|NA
TGTGCCAGCAGCGGGAGTAGCAATGAGCAGTTCTTC
CASSGSSNEQFF
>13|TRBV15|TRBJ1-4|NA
TGTGCCACCAGCAGGGACCGGGGTGAAAAACTGTTTTTT
CATSRDRGEKLFF
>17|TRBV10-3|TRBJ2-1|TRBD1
TGTGCCATCAGTGGACAGGGAGAGGGTATGTCCTACAATGAGCAGTTCTTC
CAISGQGEGMSYNEQFF
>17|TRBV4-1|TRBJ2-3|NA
TGCGCCAGCAGCCGAGTAGTGAGTCCGGTTAGCACAGATACGCAGTATTTT
CASSRVVSPVSTDTQYF
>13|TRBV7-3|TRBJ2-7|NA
TGTGCCAGCAGCGCTCAACAGGGTGGCGAGCAGTACTTC
CASSAQQGGEQYF
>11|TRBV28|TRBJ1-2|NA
TGTGCCAGCAGCCGGAACTATGGCTACACCTTC
CASSRNYGYTF
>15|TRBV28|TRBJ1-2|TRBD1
TGTGCCAGCAGTTTATCGGGACAGGCTCTCTATGGCTACACCTTC
CASSLSGQALYGYTF
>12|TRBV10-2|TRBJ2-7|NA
TGCGCCAGCAGTGAGTATCCCTCCGAGCAGTACTTC
CASSEYPSEQYF
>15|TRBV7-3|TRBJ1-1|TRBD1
TGTGCCAGCAGCCCCCCCGGACAGGGTATGACTGAAGCTTTCTTT
CASSPPGQGMTEAFF
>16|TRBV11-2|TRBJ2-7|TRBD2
TGTGCCAGCAGCTTCGGTTTCAGCGGGGGGGCAGGAGAGCAGTACTTC
CASSFGFSGGAGEQYF
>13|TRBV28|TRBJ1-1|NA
TGTGCCAGCAGCCCCGGACAGAACACAGAAGCTTTCTTT
CASSPGQNTEAFF
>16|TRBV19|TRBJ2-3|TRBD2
TGTGCCAGTAGTACTAGCGGGGGGGGCACCACAGATACGCAGTATTTT
CASSTSGGGTTDTQYF
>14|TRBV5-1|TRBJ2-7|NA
TGCGCCAGCAGCTTAGATCCTTCAGCCTACGAGCAGTACTTC
CASSLDPSAYEQYF
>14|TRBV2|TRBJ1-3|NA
TGTGCCAGCACCATGGCAGGCTCTGGAAACACCATATATTTT
CASTMAGSGNTIYF
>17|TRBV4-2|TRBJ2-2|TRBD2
TGTGCCAGCAGCCCATCGCGGGGGACTCCTCACACCGGGGAGCTGTTTTTT
CASSPSRGTPHTGELFF
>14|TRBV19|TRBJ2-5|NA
TGTGCCACCGCCAGGACAGAACTGGGAGAGACCCAGTACTTC
CATARTELGETQYF
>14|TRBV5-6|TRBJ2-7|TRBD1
TGTGCCAGCAGCTTAAGACAGGGCTTCGGGGAGCAGTACTTC
CASSLRQGFGEQYF
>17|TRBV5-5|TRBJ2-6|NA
TGTGCCAGCAGCCTCCGGACACTACTCTCTGGGGCCAACGTCCTGACTTTC
CASSLRTLLSGANVLTF
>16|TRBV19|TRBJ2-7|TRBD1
TGTGCCAGTAGTCCATACTATGGGACAGGGGAACGCGAGCAGTACTTC
CASSPYYGTGEREQYF
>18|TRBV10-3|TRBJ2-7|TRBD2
TGTGCCATCAGAGGGACTAGCGGGAGGGGAAGGAGCTCCTACGAGCAGTACTTC
CAIRGTSGRGRSSYEQYF